Shown below are 18 T cell receptor beta chains from a single sample sequenced in a study of T cell repertoires in cytomegalovirus infection. One entry per CDR3 protein, called by TCRdb with MiXCR from the reads. The repertoire holds roughly 640,000 distinct CDR3 sequences, with roughly 26% as singletons. Sequencing was performed on CD8+ T cells from PBMCs. Every receptor here comes from a human donor in good health (CMV status not recorded). Some clones in this sample may be carry-over from other donors' samples.

V and J are TRBV4-3 and TRBJ2-1, with D possibly being TRBD2 (5 bases). This CDR3 is 15 amino acids long. V lost 0 bases, J lost 8 bases, and 14 bases lay in between. Germline loops: CDR1 LGHNA, CDR2 YSLEER. DNA of the CDR3: TGCGCCAGCAGCCAAGATCGAGGGAATGGAGATGAGCAGTTCTTC. Translated: CASSQDRGNGDEQFF.

The genes are TRBV19 and TRBJ1-2; no definite D call. CDR3 length: 11 residues. Germline V gene sequence: CDR1 LNHDA, CDR2 SQIVND (reference sequence). V lost 8 bases and J 4 bases, leaving 8 bases between the germline ends. In DNA form, the CDR3 reads TGTGCCAGTGACGGATTCTATGGCTACACCTTC. Translation: CASDGFYGYTF.

This clonotype was seen at least ten times. This rearrangement joins TRBV7-9 to TRBJ2-7; D remains unclear. The CDR3 has 12 residues. Trimming took off 3 bases at V and 6 bases at J, with 9 bases between the two ends. In germline, CDR1 is SEHNR, CDR2 FQNEAQ (reference sequence). As DNA, the CDR3 is TGTGCCAGCAGCTTGGACGTAGGCGAGCAGTACTTC. Protein sequence: CASSLDVGEQYF. Drawing the rest from reference TRBV7-9 and TRBJ2-7, the complete variable domain is DTGVSQNPRHKITKRGQNVTFRCDPISEHNRLYWYRQTLGQGPEFLTYFQNEAQLEKSRLLSDRFSAERPKGSFSTLEIQRTEQGDSAMYLCASSLDVGEQYFGPGTRLTVT.

This clonotype was seen more than once but under ten times. The chain employs TRBV19 and TRBJ2-1; TRBD1 matches at 8 bases. J lost 8 bases, V lost 7 bases, and 7 bases had no gene match. The germline V gene has CDR1 LNHDA and CDR2 SQIVND (reference sequence). CDR3 length: 13 residues. The CDR3 region is CASKPTGGHEQFF. CDR3 DNA sequence: TGTGCCAGTAAACCTACAGGGGGACATGAGCAGTTCTTC.

The chain has TRBV5-5 and TRBJ2-7; the D gene is possibly TRBD1 (6 bases). Germline loops: CDR1 SGHKS, CDR2 YYEKEE (reference sequence). The CDR3 loop spans 16 amino acids. V was clipped by 3 bases and J by 5 bases, with 21 bases between them. This CDR3 is CASSWDLQGFGDEQYV. The CDR3 nucleotides are TGTGCCAGCAGCTGGGATTTACAGGGCTTCGGCGACGAGCAGTACGTC.

In this sample, this clonotype turned up many times. V and J are TRBV12-5 and TRBJ1-2; unclear D gene. The CDR3 consists of 13 residues. The germline V gene has CDR1 LGHNT and CDR2 FRNRAP. V was shortened by 7 bases and J by 0 bases, with 9 bases between the two germline ends. The CDR3 is CASALAANYGYTF. Written as DNA, the CDR3 is TGTGCTAGTGCCCTAGCAGCTAACTATGGCTACACCTTC.

This clonotype occurred many times. The gene calls are TRBV5-6 and TRBJ2-7; weak D call: TRBD2 (5 bases). This CDR3 has 15 amino acids. CDR1 SGHDT and CDR2 YYEEEE come from the germline V gene. Trimming stripped 6 bases from V and 2 bases from J, with 18 bases between. CDR3 loop: CASIPRRIGTYEQYF. The CDR3 DNA follows: TGTGCCAGCATCCCCCGGAGGATCGGGACCTACGAGCAGTACTTC.

The V call is TRBV20-1, the J call TRBJ1-2; D gene uncertain. Germline CDR1 is DFQATT and CDR2 is SNEGSKA (reference sequence). This CDR3 comprises 10 residues. The germline V and J ends were trimmed by 5 bases and 10 bases, with 11 bases remaining between them. This CDR3 is CSAPSSSYTF. CDR3 DNA: TGCAGTGCTCCTTCGTCCTCCTACACCTTC.

The rearrangement links TRBV6-1 to TRBJ2-2; D unresolved. The CDR3 has 15 amino acids. Germline V lookup: CDR1 MNHNS, CDR2 SASEGT. V was trimmed by 5 bases and J by 6 bases, leaving 16 bases between them. This CDR3 reads CASSSYLSGPGELFF. Written as DNA, the CDR3 is TGTGCCAGCAGTTCGTACCTCTCGGGTCCCGGGGAGCTGTTTTTT.

This clonotype was seen a handful of times. The V call is TRBV7-9, the J call TRBJ1-4; 8 nucleotides match TRBD1. Germline V CDR1 and CDR2: SEHNR, FQNEAQ (reference sequence). The CDR3 contains 14 residues. The V and J ends lost 5 bases and 6 bases, in that order; junction bases with no gene match: 5. CDR3 DNA: TGTGCCAGCAGCCGAACAGGGGGGTATGAAAAACTGTTTTTT. Its protein product is CASSRTGGYEKLFF.

On this clonotype: A read error may produce the germline difference seen at one junction end. The chain carries TRBV27 and TRBJ1-1; D possibly corresponds to TRBD1 (6 bases). CDR3 length: 14 amino acids. Germline V lookup: CDR1 MNHEY, CDR2 SMNVEV (reference sequence). CDR3 nucleotide sequence: TGTGCCAGCAGTACGAGGGGGTTGAATACTGAAGCTTTCTTT. It yields the protein CASSTRGLNTEAFF.

This clonotype has just a few counts. The chain employs TRBV14 and TRBJ2-6; maybe TRBD1 (6 bases). The CDR3 spans 20 residues. From germline, CDR1 is SGHDN and CDR2 FVKESK. Trimming took off 0 bases at V and 0 bases at J, with 18 bases between the two ends. CDR3: CASSQDRLDRFSSGANVLTF. The CDR3 DNA sequence: TGTGCCAGCAGCCAAGATCGCCTCGACAGGTTCAGCTCTGGGGCCAACGTCCTGACTTTC.

This clonotype showed up just a few times. V is TRBV28 and J is TRBJ2-7; possibly TRBD2 for D (6 bases). Trimming took off 6 bases at V and 0 bases at J, with 18 bases between the two ends. This CDR3 is built from 16 residues. Per germline, CDR1 MDHEN and CDR2 SYDVKM. The CDR3 DNA is TGTGCCAGCAGCCCGGGGTCCCCCGGGGGCTCCTACGAGCAGTACGTC. This sequence encodes CASSPGSPGGSYEQYV.

A few counts support this clonotype. The chain combines TRBV6-6 with TRBJ2-2, with TRBD1 identical over 8 bases. The CDR3 is made up of 12 amino acids. In germline, CDR1 is MNHNY, CDR2 SVGAGI (reference sequence). V lost 11 bases and J lost 4; bases outside the gene matches: 3. The chain's CDR3 is CASGGVTGELFF. The CDR3 DNA is TGTGCCTCAGGGGGCGTCACCGGGGAGCTGTTTTTT.

This clonotype was observed at least ten times. V gene TRBV7-9 combines with J gene TRBJ2-7; D is unclear. The germline V gene encodes CDR1 SEHNR and CDR2 FQNEAQ (reference sequence). The CDR3 has 12 residues. With 2 bases removed from V and 9 bases from J, the gap between germline ends came to 11 bases. The CDR3 coding sequence is TGTGCCAGCAGCTTAAAGCCGGATGTGCAGTACTTC. The encoded protein is CASSLKPDVQYF.

This clonotype occurred a few times. The rearrangement uses TRBV20-1 and TRBJ1-1; tentatively, D is TRBD1 (5 bases). Germline loops: CDR1 DFQATT, CDR2 SNEGSKA (reference sequence). The V end was cut by 6 bases, the J end by 0 bases, with 17 bases between. This CDR3 contains 15 residues. The CDR3 sequence is CSATGPAAMNTEAFF. As DNA, the CDR3 is TGCAGTGCCACGGGACCGGCGGCCATGAACACTGAAGCTTTCTTT.

The gene calls are TRBV27 and TRBJ2-1; D is undetermined. V dropped 3 bases and J dropped 4 bases, with 10 bases sitting between them. CDR3 length: 14 amino acids. Germline CDR1 reads MNHEY; CDR2 reads SMNVEV (reference sequence). The CDR3, as DNA: TGTGCCAGCAGTTTTGACCATCAGTACAATGAGCAGTTCTTC. Its translation: CASSFDHQYNEQFF.

The chain has TRBV7-9 and TRBJ1-1; D is ambiguous. V was cut by 1 base and J by 1 base, with 10 bases left in between. Germline V gene lookup returns CDR1 SEHNR and CDR2 FQNEAQ (reference sequence). The CDR3 is 15 amino acids. CDR3 in DNA: TGTGCCAGCAGCTTAGATTACGATGGGAACACTGAAGCTTTCTTT. Its protein is CASSLDYDGNTEAFF.